These T cell receptor beta chains were read from a single sample in a study of T cells after yellow fever vaccination. TCRdb ran MiXCR on the 5' RACE reads and lists one entry per CDR3 protein. The table records 300,000 to 400,000 distinct CDR3 sequences, roughly 7.5% of them present only once. Sequencing used PBMCs, obtained roughly 47 days after the first yellow fever vaccination. The receptors were gathered from a man younger than 35 who received the YFV17D yellow fever vaccine. CDR3s include the opening cysteine and the closing phenylalanine or tryptophan. A D gene is named only where the DNA matches it firmly. Part of the rows lack a size; the others show once, few, many or a class for expanded clones.

TRBV7-6,TRBJ1-6,-,few,CASSVVAGGNSPLHF,TGTGCCAGCAGCGTGGTGGCAGGCGGTAATTCACCCCTCCACTTT
TRBV5-1,TRBJ2-7,-,-,CASSLRWGQSDEQYF,TGCGCCAGCAGCTTGAGATGGGGACAATCAGACGAGCAGTACTTC
TRBV20-1,TRBJ2-3,TRBD1,-,CSAELQGEVTDTQYF,TGCAGTGCTGAACTACAGGGGGAGGTCACAGATACGCAGTATTTT
TRBV28,TRBJ2-2,TRBD1,few,CASTISGTENTGELFF,TGTGCCAGCACCATCTCCGGGACAGAAAACACCGGGGAGCTGTTTTTT
TRBV7-2,TRBJ2-4,TRBD2,-,CASSLTSGGPIPNIQYF,TGTGCCAGCAGCTTAACTAGCGGGGGGCCTATACCAAACATTCAGTACTTC
TRBV18,TRBJ1-5,TRBD1,-,CASSPTAQGASYQPQHF,TGTGCCAGCTCACCTACCGCTCAGGGGGCATCCTATCAACCCCAGCATTTT
TRBV20-1,TRBJ2-5,TRBD2,-,CSARQSGGAETQYF,TGCAGTGCTAGACAGAGCGGGGGGGCAGAGACCCAGTACTTC
TRBV11-2,TRBJ2-3,-,few,CASSLDFPSTDTQYF,TGTGCCAGCAGCTTAGATTTCCCGAGCACAGATACGCAGTATTTT
TRBV25-1,TRBJ2-5,TRBD1,few,CASSDSRQGQETQYF,TGTGCCAGCAGTGATTCCCGACAGGGCCAAGAGACCCAGTACTTC
TRBV4-3,TRBJ2-1,-,many,CASSLYGQGGGEQFF,TGCGCCAGCAGCCTTTATGGCCAGGGGGGCGGTGAGCAGTTCTTC
TRBV12-3/TRBV12-4,TRBJ2-1,TRBD1,-,CASSLEGTGGHEQFF,TGTGCCAGCAGTTTAGAGGGAACAGGGGGCCATGAGCAGTTCTTC
TRBV7-8,TRBJ2-2,TRBD2,few,CASSFPSGGAPNTGELFF,TGTGCCAGCAGCTTTCCGAGCGGGGGGGCCCCGAACACCGGGGAGCTGTTTTTT
TRBV5-4,TRBJ2-1,TRBD2,few,CASSSRLAGGDEQFF,TGTGCCAGCAGCTCTAGACTAGCGGGGGGGGATGAGCAGTTCTTC
TRBV4-3,TRBJ2-5,-,few,CASSQVSGETQYF,TGCGCCAGCAGCCAAGTATCAGGAGAGACCCAGTACTTC
TRBV20-1,TRBJ2-7,-,few,CSARRDYTGVEQYF,TGCAGTGCTAGGCGGGACTATACAGGGGTCGAGCAGTACTTC
TRBV3-1,TRBJ2-1,-,many,CASSQARDSPQFF,TGTGCCAGCAGCCAAGCCCGGGACTCACCGCAGTTCTTC
TRBV6-5,TRBJ1-2,-,few,CASSYSPTGPNYGYTF,TGTGCCAGCAGTTACTCACCGACAGGTCCCAACTATGGCTACACCTTC
TRBV18,TRBJ2-7,-,-,CASSPSRAGLTNYEQYF,TGTGCCAGCTCACCAAGTAGGGCAGGACTTACCAACTACGAGCAGTACTTC
TRBV6-1,TRBJ2-5,-,-,CASLAGTEETQYF,TGTGCCAGCCTAGCCGGGACCGAAGAGACCCAGTACTTC
TRBV6-2/TRBV6-3,TRBJ2-5,-,-,CASSPGHEETQYF,TGTGCCAGCAGTCCGGGACACGAAGAGACCCAGTACTTC
TRBV19,TRBJ2-1,-,-,CASSIGAGNEQFF,TGTGCCAGTAGTATAGGGGCTGGCAATGAGCAGTTCTTC
TRBV7-6,TRBJ2-1,TRBD2,few,CASSLLAVLYNEQFF,TGTGCCAGCAGCCTACTAGCGGTTTTATACAATGAGCAGTTCTTC
TRBV5-5,TRBJ1-1,TRBD1,-,CASSTGDRGPPRAFF,TGTGCCAGCAGCACCGGGGACAGAGGGCCCCCTCGAGCTTTCTTT
TRBV2,TRBJ2-3,-,few,CASMWTASQDTQYF,TGTGCCAGCATGTGGACAGCCTCACAAGATACGCAGTATTTT
TRBV6-1,TRBJ2-3,-,few,CASSEPRGLMDTQYF,TGTGCCAGCAGTGAACCCCGGGGGCTGATGGATACGCAGTATTTT
TRBV7-2,TRBJ1-4,-,-,CASSLAAQLNEKLFF,TGTGCCAGCAGCTTAGCTGCCCAGTTAAATGAAAAACTGTTTTTT
TRBV3-1,TRBJ1-2,-,few,CASSQDWSRAGFGYTF,TGTGCCAGCAGCCAAGATTGGTCAAGAGCCGGCTTTGGCTACACCTTC
TRBV29-1,TRBJ2-3,-,-,CSVRATWTQRGPTRPPDTQYF,TGCAGCGTTAGGGCAACCTGGACACAAAGGGGCCCGACTCGTCCTCCAGATACGCAGTATTTT
TRBV19,TRBJ2-5,-,-,CASSLPGLRETQYF,TGTGCCAGTAGTCTCCCGGGACTCCGAGAGACCCAGTACTTC
TRBV6-5,TRBJ1-2,TRBD1,-,CASSYGAGGYGYTF,TGTGCCAGCAGTTACGGGGCAGGGGGCTATGGCTACACCTTC
TRBV6-1,TRBJ2-5,-,-,CATSRTEIQETQYF,TGTGCCACTTCGCGGACAGAGATCCAAGAGACCCAGTACTTC
TRBV6-5,TRBJ2-7,TRBD1,-,CASSYRQGYEQYF,TGTGCCAGCAGTTATAGACAGGGCTACGAGCAGTACTTC
TRBV7-9,TRBJ2-1,-,-,CASSWGTREQFF,TGTGCCAGCAGCTGGGGGACTCGTGAGCAGTTCTTC
TRBV5-1,TRBJ1-1,TRBD1,many,CASSFHIRGMNTEAFF,TGCGCCAGCAGCTTTCACATCAGGGGGATGAACACTGAAGCTTTCTTT
TRBV12-3/TRBV12-4,TRBJ1-5,-,few,CASTADRDGSNQPQHF,TGTGCCAGCACCGCCGACAGAGACGGTAGCAATCAGCCCCAGCATTTT
TRBV24-1,TRBJ2-2,TRBD2,many,CATQGLAGARNTGELFF,TGTGCCACCCAAGGCCTAGCGGGGGCCAGGAACACCGGGGAGCTGTTTTTT
TRBV5-6,TRBJ2-7,TRBD1,-,CASSLPRTGSYEQYF,TGTGCCAGCAGCCTCCCCCGGACAGGCTCCTACGAGCAGTACTTC
TRBV24-1,TRBJ1-4,TRBD1,-,CATSDRTGAPEKLFF,TGTGCCACCAGTGATCGGACAGGGGCACCTGAAAAACTGTTTTTT
TRBV18,TRBJ1-2,-,few,CASSPSRDYGYTF,TGTGCCAGCTCACCGTCCAGGGACTATGGCTACACCTTC
TRBV19,TRBJ1-1,-,-,CASSIVGVSTEAFF,TGTGCCAGTAGTATAGTCGGGGTGAGCACTGAAGCTTTCTTT
TRBV20-1,TRBJ1-5,-,-,CSARGKDLVAQPQHF,TGCAGTGCTAGAGGCAAGGACCTCGTCGCTCAGCCCCAGCATTTT
TRBV6-5,TRBJ1-2,TRBD1,-,CASSYSGQFYGYTF,TGTGCCAGCAGTTACTCGGGACAGTTCTATGGCTACACCTTC
TRBV28,TRBJ2-1,-,-,CASSLIQGYNEQFF,TGTGCCAGCAGTTTGATCCAGGGATACAATGAGCAGTTCTTC
TRBV7-9,TRBJ2-3,-,few,CASSLGRTAGTDTQYF,TGTGCCAGCAGCTTAGGCAGGACAGCTGGCACAGATACGCAGTATTTT
TRBV9,TRBJ2-1,-,-,CASSVAAWSEISYNEQFF,TGTGCCAGCAGCGTAGCTGCCTGGTCCGAAATCTCCTACAATGAGCAGTTCTTC
TRBV5-1,TRBJ2-5,-,many,CASSVGLQETQYF,TGCGCCAGCAGCGTGGGACTCCAAGAGACCCAGTACTTC
TRBV19,TRBJ2-2,TRBD2,-,CASSFLGLAGRNTGELFF,TGTGCCAGTAGTTTCCTGGGACTAGCGGGGCGGAACACCGGGGAGCTGTTTTTT
TRBV6-2/TRBV6-3,TRBJ1-1,-,-,CASMLFTEAFF,TGTGCCAGCATGCTGTTCACTGAAGCTTTCTTT
TRBV6-1,TRBJ1-2,-,many,CASSPENQGYGYTF,TGTGCCAGCAGTCCCGAAAATCAGGGCTATGGCTACACCTTC
TRBV18,TRBJ2-3,-,few,CASSRVAASTDTQYF,TGTGCCAGCTCACGGGTGGCGGCTAGCACAGATACGCAGTATTTT
TRBV11-2,TRBJ2-3,TRBD2,few,CASSSAGLAEIRRRTDTQYF,TGTGCCAGCAGCTCGGCGGGGCTAGCGGAAATTCGAAGACGCACAGATACGCAGTATTTT
TRBV12-3/TRBV12-4,TRBJ2-5,-,few,CASSIRGKETQYF,TGTGCCAGCAGTATTCGGGGTAAAGAGACCCAGTACTTC
TRBV5-4,TRBJ2-7,-,-,CASSLEGGGYEQYF,TGTGCCAGCAGCTTGGAGGGGGGAGGGTACGAGCAGTACTTC
TRBV7-9,TRBJ1-4,-,-,CASSLHSIEKLFF,TGTGCCAGCAGCCTTCACAGTATTGAAAAACTGTTTTTT